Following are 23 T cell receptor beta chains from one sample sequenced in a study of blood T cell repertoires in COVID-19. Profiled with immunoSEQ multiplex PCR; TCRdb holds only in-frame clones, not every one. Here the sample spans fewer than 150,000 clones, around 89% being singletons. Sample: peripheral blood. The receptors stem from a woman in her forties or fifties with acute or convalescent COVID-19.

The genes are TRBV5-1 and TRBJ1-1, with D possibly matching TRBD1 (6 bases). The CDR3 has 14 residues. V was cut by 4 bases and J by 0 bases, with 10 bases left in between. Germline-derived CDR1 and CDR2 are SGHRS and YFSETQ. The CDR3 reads CASSVGQLNTEAFF. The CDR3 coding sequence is TGCGCCAGCAGCGTAGGACAGTTGAACACTGAAGCTTTCTTT.

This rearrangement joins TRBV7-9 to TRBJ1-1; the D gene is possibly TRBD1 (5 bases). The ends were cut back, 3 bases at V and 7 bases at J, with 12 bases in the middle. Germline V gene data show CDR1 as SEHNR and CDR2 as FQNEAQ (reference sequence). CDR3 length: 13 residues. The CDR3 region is CASSLAGSNEAFF. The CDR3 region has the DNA TGTGCCAGCAGCTTGGCAGGGTCAAATGAAGCTTTCTTT.

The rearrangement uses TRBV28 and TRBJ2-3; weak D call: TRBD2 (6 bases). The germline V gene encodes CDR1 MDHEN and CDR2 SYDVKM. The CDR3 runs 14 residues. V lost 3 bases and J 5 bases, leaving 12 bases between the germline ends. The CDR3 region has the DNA TGTGCCAGCAGTTTGGGACTTAAACAAGATACGCAGTATTTT. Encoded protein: CASSLGLKQDTQYF.

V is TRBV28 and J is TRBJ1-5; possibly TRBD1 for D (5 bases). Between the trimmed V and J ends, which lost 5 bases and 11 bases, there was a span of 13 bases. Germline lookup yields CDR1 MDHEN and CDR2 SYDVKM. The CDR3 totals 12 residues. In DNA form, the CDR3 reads TGTGCCAGCAGTCCCCATCAGGGAACCCAGCATTTT. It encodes CASSPHQGTQHF.

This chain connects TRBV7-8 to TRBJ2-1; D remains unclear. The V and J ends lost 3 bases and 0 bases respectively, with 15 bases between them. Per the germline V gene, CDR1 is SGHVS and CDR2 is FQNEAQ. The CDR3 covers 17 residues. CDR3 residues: CASSLSLIVSSYNEQFF. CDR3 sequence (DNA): TGTGCCAGCAGCTTGAGTCTAATCGTGAGCTCCTACAATGAGCAGTTCTTC.

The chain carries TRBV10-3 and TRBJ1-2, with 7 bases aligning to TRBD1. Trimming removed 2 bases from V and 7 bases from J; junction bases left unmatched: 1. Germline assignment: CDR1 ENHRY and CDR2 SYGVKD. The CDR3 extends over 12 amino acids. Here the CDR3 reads CAISEPGGGYTF. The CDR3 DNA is TGTGCCATCAGTGAGCCAGGGGGTGGCTACACCTTC.

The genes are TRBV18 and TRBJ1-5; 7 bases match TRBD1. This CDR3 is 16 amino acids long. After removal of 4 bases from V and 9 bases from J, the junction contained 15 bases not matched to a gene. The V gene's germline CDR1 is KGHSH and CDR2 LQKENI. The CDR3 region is CASSLRPPQQGPPQHF. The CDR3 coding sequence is TGTGCCAGCTCACTCCGACCCCCACAACAGGGGCCGCCCCAGCATTTT. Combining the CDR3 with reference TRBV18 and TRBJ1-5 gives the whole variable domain NAGVMQNPRHLVRRRGQEARLRCSPMKGHSHVYWYRQLPEEGLKFMVYLQKENIIDESGMPKERFSAEFPKEGPSILRIQQVVRGDSAAYFCASSLRPPQQGPPQHFGDGTRLSIL.

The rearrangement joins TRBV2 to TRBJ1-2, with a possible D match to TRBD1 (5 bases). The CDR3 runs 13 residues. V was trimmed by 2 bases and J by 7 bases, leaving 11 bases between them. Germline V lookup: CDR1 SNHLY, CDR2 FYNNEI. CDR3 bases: TGTGCCAGCAGTGAATATAGGGGTGGTGGCTACACCTTC. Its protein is CASSEYRGGGYTF. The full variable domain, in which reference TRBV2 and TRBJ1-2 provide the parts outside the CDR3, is EPEVTQTPSHQVTQMGQEVILRCVPISNHLYFYWYRQILGQKVEFLVSFYNNEISEKSEIFDDQFSVERPDGSNFTLKIRSTKLEDSAMYFCASSEYRGGGYTFGSGTRLTVV.

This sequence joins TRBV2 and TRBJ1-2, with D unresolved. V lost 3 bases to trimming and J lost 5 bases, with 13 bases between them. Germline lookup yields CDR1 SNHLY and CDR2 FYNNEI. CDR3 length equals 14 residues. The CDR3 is CASSDWEGRYGYTF. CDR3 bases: TGTGCCAGCAGTGATTGGGAGGGAAGGTATGGCTACACCTTC. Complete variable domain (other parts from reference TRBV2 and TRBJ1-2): EPEVTQTPSHQVTQMGQEVILRCVPISNHLYFYWYRQILGQKVEFLVSFYNNEISEKSEIFDDQFSVERPDGSNFTLKIRSTKLEDSAMYFCASSDWEGRYGYTFGSGTRLTVV.

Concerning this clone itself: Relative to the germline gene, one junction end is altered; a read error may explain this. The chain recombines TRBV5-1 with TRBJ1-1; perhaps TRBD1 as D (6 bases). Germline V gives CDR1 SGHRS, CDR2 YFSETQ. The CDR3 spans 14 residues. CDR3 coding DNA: TGCGCGAGCAATATGGGGGGGCCGAACACTGAAGCTTTCTTT. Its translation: CASNMGGPNTEAFF. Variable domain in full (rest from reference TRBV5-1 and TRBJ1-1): KAGVTQTPRYLIKTRGQQVTLSCSPISGHRSVSWYQQTPGQGLQFLFEYFSETQRNKGNFPGRFSGRQFSNSRSEMNVSTLELGDSALYLCASNMGGPNTEAFFGQGTRLTVV.

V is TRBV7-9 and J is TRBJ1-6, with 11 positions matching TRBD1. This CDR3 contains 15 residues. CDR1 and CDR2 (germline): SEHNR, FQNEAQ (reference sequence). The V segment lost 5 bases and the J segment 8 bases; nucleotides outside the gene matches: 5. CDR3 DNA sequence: TGTGCCAGCAGCCTGTGGACAGGGGGCGATTCACCCCTCCACTTT. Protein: CASSLWTGGDSPLHF.

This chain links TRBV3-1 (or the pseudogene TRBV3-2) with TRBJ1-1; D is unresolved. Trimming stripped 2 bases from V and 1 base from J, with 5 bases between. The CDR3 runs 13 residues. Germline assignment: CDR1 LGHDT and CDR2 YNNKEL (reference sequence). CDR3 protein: CASSQPGNTEAFF. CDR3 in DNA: TGTGCCAGCAGCCAACCAGGGAACACTGAAGCTTTCTTT.

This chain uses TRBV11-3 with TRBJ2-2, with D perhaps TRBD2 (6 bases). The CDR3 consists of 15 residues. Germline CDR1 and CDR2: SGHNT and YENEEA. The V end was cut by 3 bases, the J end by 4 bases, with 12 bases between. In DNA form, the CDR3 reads TGTGCCAGCAGCTTGGGGGGAGACAGCACCGGGGAGCTGTTTTTT. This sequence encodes CASSLGGDSTGELFF.

The DNA for the CDR3 is TGCGCCAGCAGCCAAGGGACAGGGGATGAAGCTTTCTTT. Protein: CASSQGTGDEAFF. This chain joins TRBV5-1 and TRBJ1-1, with 10 bases lining up with TRBD1. This CDR3 spans 13 amino acids. Looked up from germline, CDR1 is SGHRS and CDR2 is YFSETQ. V dropped 4 bases and J dropped 7; count of bases not matched to a gene: 4.

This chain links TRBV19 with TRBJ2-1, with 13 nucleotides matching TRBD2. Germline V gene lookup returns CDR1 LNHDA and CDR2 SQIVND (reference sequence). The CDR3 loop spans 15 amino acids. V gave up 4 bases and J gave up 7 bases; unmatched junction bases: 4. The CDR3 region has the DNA TGTGCCAGTAGTAGAGGACTAGCGGGAGTGAATGAGCAGTTCTTC. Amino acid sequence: CASSRGLAGVNEQFF.

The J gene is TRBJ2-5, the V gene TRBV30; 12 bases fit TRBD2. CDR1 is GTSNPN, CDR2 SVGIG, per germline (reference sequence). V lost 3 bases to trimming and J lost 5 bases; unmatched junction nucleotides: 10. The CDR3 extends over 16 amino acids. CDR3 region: CAWSPTSGSATETQYF. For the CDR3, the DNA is TGTGCCTGGAGCCCGACTAGCGGGAGCGCCACGGAGACCCAGTACTTC.

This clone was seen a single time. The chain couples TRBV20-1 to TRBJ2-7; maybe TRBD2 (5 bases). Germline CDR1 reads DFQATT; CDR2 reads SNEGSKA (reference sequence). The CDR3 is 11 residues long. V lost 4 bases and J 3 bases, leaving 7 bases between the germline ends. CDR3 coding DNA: TGCAGTGCTAAAGGAGGCTACGAGCAGTACTTC. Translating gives CSAKGGYEQYF.

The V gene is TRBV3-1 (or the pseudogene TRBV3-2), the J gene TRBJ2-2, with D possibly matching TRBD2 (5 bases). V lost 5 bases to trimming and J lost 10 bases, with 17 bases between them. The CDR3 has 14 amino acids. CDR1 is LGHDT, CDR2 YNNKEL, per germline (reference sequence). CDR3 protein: CASSIRTAAMELFF. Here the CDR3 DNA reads TGTGCCAGCAGCATTAGGACTGCTGCAATGGAGCTGTTTTTT.

CDR3 DNA sequence: TGTGCCAGCAGCTTAGAGGGGGGGCGCACAGATACGCAGTATTTT. Its translation is CASSLEGGRTDTQYF. This chain connects TRBV7-9 to TRBJ2-3, with D possibly being TRBD2 (7 bases). The CDR3 length is 15 residues. The V end lost 1 base, the J end lost 1 base, and 9 bases lay between the germline ends. Germline V gives CDR1 SEHNR, CDR2 FQNEAQ (reference sequence).

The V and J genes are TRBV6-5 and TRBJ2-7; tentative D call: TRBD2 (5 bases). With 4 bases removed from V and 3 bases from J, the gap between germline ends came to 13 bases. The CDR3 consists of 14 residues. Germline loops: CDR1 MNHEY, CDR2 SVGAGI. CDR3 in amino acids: CASSLAGIGYEQYF. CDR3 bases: TGTGCCAGCAGTTTGGCGGGTATAGGCTACGAGCAGTACTTC.

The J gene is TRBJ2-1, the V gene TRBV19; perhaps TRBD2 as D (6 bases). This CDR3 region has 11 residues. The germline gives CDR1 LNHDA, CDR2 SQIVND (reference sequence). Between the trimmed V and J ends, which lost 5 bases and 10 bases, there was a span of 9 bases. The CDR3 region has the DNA TGTGCCAGTAGTTGGGGGGACGAGCAGTTCTTC. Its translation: CASSWGDEQFF.

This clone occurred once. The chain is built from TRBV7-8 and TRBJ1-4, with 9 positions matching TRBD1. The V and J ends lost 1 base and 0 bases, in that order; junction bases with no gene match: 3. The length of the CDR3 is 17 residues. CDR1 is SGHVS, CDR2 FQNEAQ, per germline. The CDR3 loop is CASSLEDRGPTNEKLFF. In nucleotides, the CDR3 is TGTGCCAGCAGCTTAGAGGACAGGGGCCCAACTAATGAAAAACTGTTTTTT.

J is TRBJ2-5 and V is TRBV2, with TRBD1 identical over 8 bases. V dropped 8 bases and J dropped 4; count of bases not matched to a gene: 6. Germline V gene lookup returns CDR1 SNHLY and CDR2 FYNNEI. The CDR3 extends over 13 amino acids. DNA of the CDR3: TGTGCCAGCTCAAAACAGGGGGGAGAGACCCAGTACTTC. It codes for CASSKQGGETQYF.